This is a list of T cell receptor beta chains from one sample in a study of control samples from healthy donors and cancer patients. Sequencing was performed with immunoSEQ multiplex PCR; in TCRdb, only in-frame clones are kept and a portion is missing. This sample has under 65,000 clones, with just over 90% found just once. The sample was PBMCs. The receptors stem from a woman between 50 and 59 years old with colorectal cancer. CDR3s include the opening cysteine and the closing phenylalanine or tryptophan. A D gene is named only where the DNA matches it firmly. A row's size may be missing; if present it is once, few, many or a size class.

cdr3_nt cdr3_aa v_call cdr3_length j_call clone_size d_call
TGCGCCAGCAGTAATGGGTCGGGACCCCAGCATTTT CASSNGSGPQHF TRBV10-1 12 TRBJ1-5 . .
TGTGCCAGCAGCCCCGGGGGGGTCCAAGCAGATACGCAGTATTTT CASSPGGVQADTQYF TRBV7-9 15 TRBJ2-3 . TRBD2
TGCGCCAGCAGCCAGGAACGTCTGGTAGGCAGCATGAACACTGAAGCTTTCTTT CASSQERLVGSMNTEAFF TRBV4-1 18 TRBJ1-1 . .
TGTGCCAGCTCACCAGAGACCGGGACAGGGAGAAATGACTACACCTTC CASSPETGTGRNDYTF TRBV18 16 TRBJ1-2 . TRBD1
TGTGCCAGCAGCTCGACAGGGGTTCGCGAGCAGTACTTC CASSSTGVREQYF TRBV5-6 13 TRBJ2-7 . TRBD1
TGTGCCAGCAAAAGAGACAATAGCAATCAGCCCCAGCATTTT CASKRDNSNQPQHF TRBV6-6 14 TRBJ1-5 once .
TGTGCCTGGACCTTAGGGGGCGCTGGGGCCAACGTCCTGACTTTC CAWTLGGAGANVLTF TRBV30 15 TRBJ2-6 . TRBD1
TGTGCCAGCAGCGTTGGACCCATGAACACTGAAGCTTTCTTT CASSVGPMNTEAFF TRBV9 14 TRBJ1-1 . .
TGTGCCAGCATCTATACATCGGGACTAGGGACAGATACGCAGTATTTT CASIYTSGLGTDTQYF TRBV28 16 TRBJ2-3 once TRBD2
TGTGCCAGCAGCTTAGTATTTCAGGGGGGACAAGAGACCCAGTACTTC CASSLVFQGGQETQYF TRBV7-6 16 TRBJ2-5 . .
TGTGCCAGCAGCCAAGTTAGGGGCGACACTGAAGCTTTCTTT CASSQVRGDTEAFF TRBV3-1/TRBV3-2 14 TRBJ1-1 once .
TGTGCCTGGAGCCCCGGGACAGGGGGCAGATACTCTGGAAACACCATATATTTT CAWSPGTGGRYSGNTIYF TRBV30 18 TRBJ1-3 . TRBD1
TGCGCCAGCAGCCAATCACTAGCGGGAGGTTCCTACGAGCAGTACTTC CASSQSLAGGSYEQYF TRBV4-1 16 TRBJ2-7 . TRBD2
TGTGCCAGCTCACCGCAGGGTAGCAATCAGCCCCAGCATTTT CASSPQGSNQPQHF TRBV18 14 TRBJ1-5 . .
TGTGCCAGCGAGAGGGGCACGAACACTGAAGCTTTCTTT CASERGTNTEAFF TRBV12-3/TRBV12-4 13 TRBJ1-1 few .
TGTGCCAGCAGTTCTGGGGCAGCGATTGCCCTCTCCGAGCAGTACTTC CASSSGAAIALSEQYF TRBV28 16 TRBJ2-7 . .
TGTGCCACCAGCCAGACTAGCGGGGGGGAACATAATGAGCAGTTCTTC CATSQTSGGEHNEQFF TRBV24-1 16 TRBJ2-1 . TRBD2